This record covers a single T cell receptor (beta chain). This clone was counted only a few times. Its binding antigen is unknown. Base qualities are not recorded, but no much larger clone differs from it by a single base. The data are from a study of neoadjuvant anti-PD-1 for oral cavity cancer (dated by TCRdb to the early 2020s). General notes on the study: Patients mostly received three to four biweekly doses of nivolumab at 3 mg/kg before curative-intent surgical resection. Patients who did not progress were given a fourth nivolumab dose at about day 43 and had definitive surgical resection on days 50-56. Responders were defined as patients with complete response, partial response or stable disease by RECIST 1.1; non-responders were defined as patients with progression. A roughly 33% response rate was observed in the parent correlative cohort, in which about a dozen patients were included. Beyond this particular receptor, the publication reports: After neoadjuvant nivolumab, T cell clonality (Gini index) in PBMCs was significantly higher in non-responders than in responders. Higher pretreatment blood Treg/Th17 ratios correlated with both higher pretreatment blood TCRbeta clonality and lower post-treatment tumor TCRbeta clonality. Only a few patients per response group were included in the TCR analyses, and larger cohorts for validation were called for by the authors.

For deep sequencing, each PBMC sample was run in six replicates, with libraries mostly built from 400 to 550 ng of input genomic DNA. The immunoSEQ hsTCRbeta kit was used to prepare TCRbeta libraries according to the manufacturer's instructions. The finished libraries were brought together in one pool at around 3.1 nM, which was then read using an Illumina NovaSeq 6000 S4 flow cell. Per the original workflow: The immunoSEQ Analyzer handled quality control and preprocessing of the raw data. The analysis was limited to productive rearrangements, and each clonotype was defined by a unique CDR3 amino acid sequence. Repertoire clonality was estimated as the Gini-Simpson index, which was computed with the R package tcR. Student's t test was used to compare Gini indices, and Pearson correlation was used to assess associations with tumor size change. Not all clones reach the TCRdb copy of this immuneACCESS table, which keeps in-frame sequences only. Checked studies attribute under half of the gap to unresolved V genes and leave the rest unexplained. The V and J calls and clone size were taken over from that table, and D and trimming were inferred from the DNA. Within this sample are about 10,000 clones, with roughly two thirds of them counted one time only. Roughly 4.5% of the sample lies in the top ten.

The CDR3 covers 14 residues, taking in both the cysteine and the phenylalanine. Kept here is only the CDR3 DNA, which spans 42 bases and is read in frame from base 1. CDR1 and CDR2 (LNHNV, YYDKDF) derive from the germline V gene (reference sequence). The V and J ends are trimmed by 0 bases and 2 bases, leaving 7 bases between them. The time point label corresponds to: after neoadjuvant nivolumab, at surgical resection. None of the patients had received prior systemic or radiation treatment, and all were newly diagnosed with stage II-IVA oral cavity squamous cell carcinoma. The cohort was made up of patients with locally advanced, HPV-negative oral cavity squamous cell carcinoma. No culture maintenance or expansion was done, as the peripheral blood mononuclear cells went straight to analysis. Samples came from a longitudinal correlative study of a single-arm phase II trial of neoadjuvant nivolumab in oral cavity squamous cell carcinoma. Subject-matched pre- and post-treatment PBMCs and tumors from three responders and three non-responders underwent genomic DNA-based TCRbeta sequencing. Peripheral blood mononuclear cells were collected before nivolumab treatment and again after treatment, at the time of surgery. The Maxwell RSC DNA from Cells kit was used to extract genomic DNA from PBMCs.

Here the chain combines TRBV15 and TRBJ1-1, with the identity of the D gene unclear. Sequenced here: PBMCs, sampled after nivolumab (anti-PD-1) treatment. The TCR sequence derives from a person aged 35 to 85 with oral cavity squamous cell carcinoma. The nucleotides read TGTGCCACCAGCAGAGATCTGGCTAACACTGAAGCTTTCTTT. It specifies CATSRDLANTEAFF.